This T cell receptor (beta chain) originates from a study of blood T cell repertoires in COVID-19. The CDR3 loop spans 13 amino acids. The V end lost 8 bases, the J end lost 5 bases, and 16 bases lay between the germline ends. CDR1 and CDR2 from the germline V gene are MNHEY and SMNVEV (reference sequence). The data were produced by immunoSEQ multiplex PCR, yet TCRdb's version contains in-frame clones alone and is incomplete. The table records approximately 100,000 clones, over 55% of them present only once. This TCR was sampled from a human donor with acute or convalescent COVID-19. The donor label of this sample is uncertain. The sample consisted of peripheral blood. The gene calls are TRBV27 and TRBJ2-7, with TRBD2 as a possible D gene (5 bases). The CDR3 sequence is CASSRERVHEQYF. CDR3 DNA: TGTGCCAGCTCACGAGAGAGGGTCCACGAGCAGTACTTC.